This record covers a single TCR beta chain. Its target is not known. This entry comes from a study of OX40 agonist ivuxolimab in advanced cancers. Overall study context: Hepatocellular carcinoma, melanoma, renal cell or head and neck cancer affected the dose-escalation patients. The study, taken as a whole, reports: Normalized expansion of T-cell clones was also low for some nonresponders. Among T cells, CD8+ cells averaged more expanded clones than CD4+ cells. Blood T cells, both CD4+ and CD8+, expanded clonally by week 6 at 0.1 to 3.0 mg/kg.

Data came from immunoSEQ multiplex PCR; TCRdb stores just in-frame clones and leaves some out. The sample yields 65,000 to 95,000 clones, roughly 94% seen once. The CDR3 is made up of 14 amino acids. The germline gives CDR1 LNHDA, CDR2 SQIVND (reference sequence). The V segment lost 2 bases and the J segment 5 bases; nucleotides outside the gene matches: 2. The sequence was obtained from an adult with an advanced solid tumor such as melanoma, head and neck, liver or kidney cancer. The sample was CD4+ or CD8+ T cells sorted from blood, taken in a trial of the OX40 agonist ivuxolimab. The chain is built from TRBV19 and TRBJ2-2; TRBD1 matches at 7 bases. CDR3 nucleotide sequence: TGTGCCAGTAGTATACAGGGGGTGACCGGGGAGCTGTTTTTT. As protein: CASSIQGVTGELFF. The variable domain in full, with the rest retrieved from reference TRBV19 and TRBJ2-2, is DGGITQSPKYLFRKEGQNVTLSCEQNLNHDAMYWYRQDPGQGLRLIYYSQIVNDFQKGDIAEGYSVSREKKESFPLTVTSAQKNPTAFYLCASSIQGVTGELFFGEGSRLTVL.